What follows are 27 T cell receptor beta chains derived from one specimen sequenced in a study of neurological immune-mediated disorders. Time point denoted: longitudinal time-point 1 (baseline). TCRdb ran MiXCR on the 5' RACE reads and lists one entry per CDR3 protein. The sample includes tens of thousands of distinct CDR3 sequences, roughly 10% of them seen just once. The source material was PBMCs. Source of these receptors: a male donor with HTLV-1-associated myelopathy (HAM/TSP).

There are many counts of this clonotype. This chain joins TRBV15 and TRBJ1-1; possible D gene TRBD1, 5 bases. The CDR3 loop spans 14 amino acids. V lost 0 bases, J lost 4 bases, and 9 bases lay in between. The germline CDR1 and CDR2 sequences are LNHNV and YYDKDF (reference sequence). Here the CDR3 reads CATSRDGGGTEAFF. CDR3 DNA sequence: TGTGCCACCAGCAGAGATGGGGGGGGCACTGAAGCTTTCTTT.

There are many counts of this clonotype. The chain combines TRBV20-1 with TRBJ2-1, with 8 bases identical to TRBD2. Losses at the gene ends were 6 bases for V and 6 bases for J; bases not matched to a gene: 13. The CDR3 has 15 amino acids. Germline CDR1 is DFQATT and CDR2 is SNEGSKA (reference sequence). This chain's CDR3 is CSADTPGLETNEQFF. CDR3 bases: TGCAGTGCAGATACTCCGGGACTAGAGACCAATGAGCAGTTCTTC.

Ten or more counts support this clonotype. The chain links TRBV5-1 to TRBJ2-1; 11 nucleotides align to TRBD1. The germline V gene encodes CDR1 SGHRS and CDR2 YFSETQ. The trim removed 4 bases at V and 13 bases at J, leaving 10 bases unmatched. The CDR3 runs 14 residues. The DNA for the CDR3 is TGCGCCAGCAGCCTCGGGACAGGGGGGTCCTTCCAGTTCTTC. It translates to CASSLGTGGSFQFF.

This clonotype has at least ten counts. The V call is TRBV7-2, the J call TRBJ2-5; 11 nucleotides align to TRBD1. Germline CDR1 is SGHTA and CDR2 is FQGNSA. V shed 1 base, J shed 5 bases, and the junction held 9 bases outside the gene matches. This CDR3 is 17 amino acids long. In DNA form, the CDR3 reads TGTGCCAGCAGCTTAGTTAGGACAGGGGGCGCATGGGAGACCCAGTACTTC. It encodes CASSLVRTGGAWETQYF.

J is TRBJ2-7 and V is TRBV7-8, with 7 bases that match TRBD1. The CDR3 has 15 residues. Germline CDR1 SGHVS, CDR2 FQNEAQ. The ends lost 2 bases at V and 7 bases at J; junction bases unmatched: 11. The CDR3 region has the DNA TGTGCCAGCAGCTTAAGGGGACAGCCTATCGGTGAGCAGTACTTC. It is translated as CASSLRGQPIGEQYF. Filled out from reference TRBV7-8 and TRBJ2-7, the complete variable domain reads GAGVSQSPRYKVAKRGQDVALRCDPISGHVSLFWYQQALGQGPEFLTYFQNEAQLDKSGLPSDRFFAERPEGSVSTLKIQRTQQEDSAVYLCASSLRGQPIGEQYFGPGTRLTVT.

The sample holds many counts of this clonotype. This chain joins TRBV5-1 and TRBJ2-1, with D unclear. Between the trimmed V and J ends, which lost 0 bases and 0 bases, there was a span of 13 bases. The CDR3 covers 17 residues. Germline V gives CDR1 SGHRS, CDR2 YFSETQ. The CDR3 protein is CASSLGRTLSSYNEQFF. CDR3 sequence (DNA): TGCGCCAGCAGCTTGGGGCGCACTCTGAGCTCCTACAATGAGCAGTTCTTC.

Worth noting for this clonotype: With a much larger clone just one base away, this may be a read error. The V gene is TRBV20-1, the J gene TRBJ2-5, with TRBD2 matching 13 bases. The CDR3 length is 17 residues. Germline loops: CDR1 DFQATT, CDR2 SNEGSKA (reference sequence). Trimming removed 1 base from V and 6 bases from J; junction bases left unmatched: 11. CDR3 in amino acids: CSARAGTSGAKRKTQYF. The CDR3 region has the DNA TGCAGTGCTAGAGCAGGGACTAGCGGGGCCAAGAGGAAGACCCAGTACTTC.

In this sample, this clonotype turned up many times. This sequence joins TRBV29-1 and TRBJ1-2; a possible D gene is TRBD1 (5 bases). The CDR3 loop spans 15 amino acids. Trimming left V 0 bases short and J 4 bases short, with 15 bases between. Germline CDR1 is SQVTM and CDR2 is ANQGSEA. CDR3: CSVEDTPGQGYGYTF. CDR3 bases: TGCAGCGTTGAAGACACCCCAGGGCAGGGCTATGGCTACACCTTC.

Turning to this clonotype: A much larger clone sits a single nucleotide away, making a read error possible. J is TRBJ2-7 and V is TRBV5-1; D remains ambiguous. Looked up from germline, CDR1 is SGHRS and CDR2 is YFSETQ. The CDR3 runs to 13 residues. Trimming left V 7 bases short and J 5 bases short, with 16 bases between. DNA for the CDR3: TGCGCCAGCGCCCAGGACCCACTCCACGAGCAGTACTTC. Its protein product is CASAQDPLHEQYF.

This clonotype was found many times. The chain employs TRBV5-1 and TRBJ2-1, with TRBD2 identical over 8 bases. Germline lookup yields CDR1 SGHRS and CDR2 YFSETQ. The V segment lost 2 bases and the J segment 4 bases; nucleotides outside the gene matches: 8. This CDR3 region has 16 residues. The CDR3 is CASSFNPRGAYNEQFF. The CDR3 nucleotides are TGCGCCAGCAGCTTTAACCCGCGGGGGGCTTACAATGAGCAGTTCTTC.

Many counts were recorded for this clonotype. V and J are TRBV6-5 and TRBJ2-1; D may be TRBD1 (6 bases). V lost 2 bases and J 7 bases, leaving 21 bases between the germline ends. In germline, CDR1 is MNHEY, CDR2 SVGAGI. CDR3 size: 17 residues. Here the CDR3 DNA reads TGTGCCAGCAGTTACCCTCCGAGGGGGAGCGGCAAGAATGAGCAGTTCTTC. Its protein is CASSYPPRGSGKNEQFF.

This clonotype was recorded at least ten times. The V gene is TRBV20-1, the J gene TRBJ1-2; D remains unclear. The CDR3 loop spans 15 amino acids. Germline V gives CDR1 DFQATT, CDR2 SNEGSKA (reference sequence). Trimming stripped 5 bases from V and 2 bases from J, with 18 bases between. The CDR3 protein is CSAPSLGRENYGYTF. CDR3 DNA sequence: TGCAGTGCTCCCTCCTTGGGAAGGGAAAACTATGGCTACACCTTC.

In its sample, this clonotype was seen many times. The chain links TRBV6-2 or TRBV6-3 to TRBJ1-5, with TRBD1 as a possible D gene (5 bases). Germline values: CDR1 MNHEY, CDR2 SVGEGT. The CDR3 is 16 residues long. Trimming left V 2 bases short and J 6 bases short, with 17 bases between. The CDR3 sequence: CASSYTFGAGSQPQHF. DNA for the CDR3: TGTGCCAGCAGTTACACGTTTGGGGCAGGGAGTCAGCCCCAGCATTTT.

This clonotype was recorded many times. The chain uses TRBV20-1 and TRBJ1-2; perhaps TRBD1 as D (5 bases). Between the trimmed V and J ends, which lost 0 bases and 4 bases, there was a span of 15 bases. The CDR3 loop spans 15 amino acids. The germline V gene encodes CDR1 DFQATT and CDR2 SNEGSKA (reference sequence). CDR3 nucleotides: TGCAGTGCTAGAGAGCGTAGGGACGGGAGCTATGGCTACACCTTC. As protein: CSARERRDGSYGYTF.

This clonotype showed up many times. This chain joins TRBV5-5 and TRBJ2-5, with D unresolved. The CDR3 spans 15 residues. Trimming cost V 0 bases and J 7 bases, with 16 bases left between them. Germline V gives CDR1 SGHKS, CDR2 YYEKEE (reference sequence). The CDR3 sequence is CASSLVSPIGATQYF. For the CDR3, the DNA is TGTGCCAGCAGCTTGGTATCCCCCATAGGCGCGACCCAGTACTTC.

This clonotype showed up many times. The chain links TRBV7-8 to TRBJ2-3; a possible D gene is TRBD1 (6 bases). Trimming pared 1 base from V and 2 bases from J, leaving 10 bases between. The CDR3 has 15 residues. Germline values: CDR1 SGHVS, CDR2 FQNEAQ. CDR3 bases: TGTGCCAGCAGCTTAGAGGGGGATTTCACAGATACGCAGTATTTT. Translating it yields CASSLEGDFTDTQYF.

At least ten counts were recorded for this clonotype. The chain links TRBV5-1 to TRBJ2-3; TRBD1 matches at 8 bases. CDR1 and CDR2 (germline): SGHRS, YFSETQ. Trimming took 5 bases from V and 3 from J; bases not matched to a gene: 5. This CDR3 is built from 14 residues. In DNA, the CDR3 is TGCGCCAGCAGGCTGCAGGGGGCGACAGATACGCAGTATTTT. Amino acids: CASRLQGATDTQYF.

This clonotype occurred many times. The rearrangement joins TRBV5-1 to TRBJ2-1; D call uncertain. The V gene lost 7 bases and the J gene lost 0 bases, with 14 bases spanning the gap. CDR1 and CDR2 (germline): SGHRS, YFSETQ. There are 15 residues in the CDR3. The CDR3 sequence is CASGVVQSSYNEQFF. In DNA form, the CDR3 reads TGCGCCAGCGGGGTAGTGCAGAGCTCCTACAATGAGCAGTTCTTC. The variable domain in full, completed from reference TRBV5-1 and TRBJ2-1, reads KAGVTQTPRYLIKTRGQQVTLSCSPISGHRSVSWYQQTPGQGLQFLFEYFSETQRNKGNFPGRFSGRQFSNSRSEMNVSTLELGDSALYLCASGVVQSSYNEQFFGPGTRLTVL.

The chain combines TRBV27 with TRBJ2-5; 7 positions agree with TRBD2. The CDR3 is 15 residues long. Germline CDR1 and CDR2: MNHEY and SMNVEV (reference sequence). V trimming: 5 bases; J trimming: 5 bases; junction bases outside the gene matches: 11. The CDR3 here is CASSMRPSGGETQYF. For the CDR3, the DNA is TGTGCCAGCAGTATGAGGCCTAGCGGTGGGGAGACCCAGTACTTC.

There are many counts of this clonotype. V is TRBV20-1 and J is TRBJ1-4; 8 bases map to TRBD1. Germline CDR1 reads DFQATT; CDR2 reads SNEGSKA (reference sequence). The CDR3 is 13 amino acids. J was trimmed by 5 bases and V by 4 bases; bases with no gene match: 3. This CDR3 is CSANYRGNEKLFF. CDR3 DNA sequence: TGCAGTGCTAATTACAGGGGGAATGAAAAACTGTTTTTT.

This clonotype was recorded at least ten times. The chain is built from TRBV5-6 and TRBJ1-6, with D maybe TRBD1 (6 bases). The CDR3 runs 14 residues. CDR1 is SGHDT, CDR2 YYEEEE, per germline. V lost 4 bases, J lost 7 bases, and 12 bases lay in between. The CDR3: CASSLRGINSPLHF. The CDR3 DNA follows: TGTGCCAGCAGCCTCAGGGGCATCAATTCACCCCTCCACTTT.

This clonotype has at least ten counts. The genes are TRBV25-1 and TRBJ2-1, with a possible D match to TRBD1 (5 bases). This CDR3 is built from 12 residues. The germline gives CDR1 MGHDK, CDR2 SYGVNS. V lost 5 bases to trimming and J lost 9 bases, with 11 bases between them. The CDR3 loop is CASSNQGSEQFF. DNA of the CDR3: TGTGCCAGCAGTAACCAGGGTTCTGAGCAGTTCTTC.

This clonotype appeared a few times. J is TRBJ2-7 and V is TRBV6-1; TRBD1 agrees at 9 bases. Germline V lookup: CDR1 MNHNS, CDR2 SASEGT. The ends lost 6 bases at V and 2 bases at J; junction bases unmatched: 5. This CDR3 contains 14 residues. The CDR3 nucleotides read TGTGCCAGCAGACTCCGGGACAGGGCCTACGAGCAGTACTTC. Translation gives CASRLRDRAYEQYF.

This clonotype was recorded many times. The rearrangement joins TRBV5-1 to TRBJ1-1; no clear D. Trimming shortened V by 4 bases and J by 3 bases, and 13 bases separated the two germline ends. Germline assignment: CDR1 SGHRS and CDR2 YFSETQ. This CDR3 region has 14 residues. The DNA for the CDR3 is TGCGCCAGCAGCCCTATTGCCTTGTACACTGAAGCTTTCTTT. It specifies CASSPIALYTEAFF.

This clonotype was observed at least ten times. The genes are TRBV5-1 and TRBJ1-1; no definite D call. The V gene's germline CDR1 is SGHRS and CDR2 YFSETQ. V gave up 0 bases and J gave up 2 bases, with 8 bases separating them. The CDR3 runs to 14 residues. The CDR3 coding sequence is TGCGCCAGCAGCTTGGCGTCAGCTAACACTGAAGCTTTCTTT. Amino acids: CASSLASANTEAFF.

The chain combines TRBV28 with TRBJ1-4; TRBD1 is a possible D gene (6 bases). V was trimmed by 7 bases and J by 6 bases, leaving 30 bases between them. The CDR3 has 19 amino acids. The germline gives CDR1 MDHEN, CDR2 SYDVKM. The CDR3 DNA sequence: TGTGCCAGCAACCAAGACGTGGGGGGCGCGTCAGCCGCCTATGAAAAACTGTTTTTT. As protein: CASNQDVGGASAAYEKLFF.

At least ten counts were recorded for this clonotype. V and J are TRBV4-2 and TRBJ2-3, with 7 bases that match TRBD1. This CDR3 has 15 amino acids. The junction had 4 bases not matched to a gene; V was cut back by 2 bases and J by 2 bases. Per germline, CDR1 LGHNA and CDR2 YNFKEQ. CDR3 coding DNA: TGTGCCAGCAGCCAAATAACAGGGGTCACAGATACGCAGTATTTT. Its translation: CASSQITGVTDTQYF.